This T cell receptor beta chain comes out of a study of CD8 T cells in Susac syndrome. Negative isolation was used for CD8+ and CD4+ T cells, and FACS enrichment was applied to TEMRA cells. V lost 2 bases to trimming and J lost 7 bases, with 11 bases between them. The V gene's germline CDR1 is MNHNS and CDR2 SASEGT. The CDR3 extends over 13 amino acids. The authors reverse transcribed about 0.5 to 1 ug RNA with random hexamers. TCRdb re-called the immunoSEQ multiplex PCR reads with MiXCR, one entry per CDR3 protein. The sample includes a few hundred thousand distinct CDR3 sequences, roughly nine tenths seen only once; the top ten take roughly 0.07%.

Material: CD4+ T cells from PBMCs. The clonotype comes from a human donor with multiple sclerosis. The chain recombines TRBV6-1 with TRBJ2-5; no firm D call. The CDR3 DNA is TGTGCCAGCAGTGAAATATTACCGCCGACCCAGTACTTC. The encoded protein is CASSEILPPTQYF.